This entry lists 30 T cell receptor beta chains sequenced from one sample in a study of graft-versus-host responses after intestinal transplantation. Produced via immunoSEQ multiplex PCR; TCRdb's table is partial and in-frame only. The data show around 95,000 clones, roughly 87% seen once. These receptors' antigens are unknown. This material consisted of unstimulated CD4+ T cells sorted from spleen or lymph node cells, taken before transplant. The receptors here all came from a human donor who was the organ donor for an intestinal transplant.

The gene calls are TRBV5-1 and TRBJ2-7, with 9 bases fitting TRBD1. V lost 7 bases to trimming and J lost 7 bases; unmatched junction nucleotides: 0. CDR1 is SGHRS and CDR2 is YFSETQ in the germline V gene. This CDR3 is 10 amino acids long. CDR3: CASGTGEQYF. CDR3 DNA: TGCGCCAGCGGGACAGGGGAGCAGTACTTC.

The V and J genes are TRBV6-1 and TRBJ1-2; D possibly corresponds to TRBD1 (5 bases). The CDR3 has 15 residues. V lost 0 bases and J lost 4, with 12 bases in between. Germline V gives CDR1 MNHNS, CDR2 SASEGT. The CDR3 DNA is TGTGCCAGCAGTGAAGCGGCAGGGAATTCCTATGGCTACACCTTC. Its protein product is CASSEAAGNSYGYTF.

Here the CDR3 reads CASSILRGGRISYNEQFF. In DNA, the CDR3 is TGTGCCAGTAGTATCCTACGGGGGGGCCGTATATCCTACAATGAGCAGTTCTTC. V and J are TRBV19 and TRBJ2-1; 8 bases line up with TRBD2. CDR3 length: 18 amino acids. The junction had 11 bases not matched to a gene; V was cut back by 3 bases and J by 1 base. Per germline, CDR1 LNHDA and CDR2 SQIVND (reference sequence).

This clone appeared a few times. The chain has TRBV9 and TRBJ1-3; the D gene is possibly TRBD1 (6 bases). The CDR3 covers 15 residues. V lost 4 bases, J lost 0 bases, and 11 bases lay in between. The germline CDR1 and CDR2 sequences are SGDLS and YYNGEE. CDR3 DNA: TGTGCCAGCAGCTTGGGACACCACTCTGGAAACACCATATATTTT. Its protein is CASSLGHHSGNTIYF.

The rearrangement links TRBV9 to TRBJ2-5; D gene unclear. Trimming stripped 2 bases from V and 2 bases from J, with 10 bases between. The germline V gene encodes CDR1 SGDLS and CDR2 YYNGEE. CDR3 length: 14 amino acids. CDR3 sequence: CASSVSQRQETQYF. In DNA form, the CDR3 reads TGTGCCAGCAGCGTCTCTCAGAGACAAGAGACCCAGTACTTC.

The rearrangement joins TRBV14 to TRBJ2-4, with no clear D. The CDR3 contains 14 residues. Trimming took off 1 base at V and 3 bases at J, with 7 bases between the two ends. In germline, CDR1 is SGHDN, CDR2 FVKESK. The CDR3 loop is CASSQGAIKNIQYF. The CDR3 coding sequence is TGTGCCAGCAGCCAAGGGGCTATCAAAAACATTCAGTACTTC.

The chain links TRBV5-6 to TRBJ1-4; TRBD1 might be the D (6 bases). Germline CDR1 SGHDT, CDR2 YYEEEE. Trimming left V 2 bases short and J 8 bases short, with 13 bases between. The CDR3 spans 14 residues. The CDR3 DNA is TGTGCCAGCAGCTTAGGGGGTCTATGGGAAAAACTGTTTTTT. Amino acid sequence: CASSLGGLWEKLFF.

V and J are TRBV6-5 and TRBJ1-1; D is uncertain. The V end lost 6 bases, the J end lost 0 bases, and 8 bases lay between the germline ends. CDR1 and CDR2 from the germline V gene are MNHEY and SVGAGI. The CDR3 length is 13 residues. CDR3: CASRPSMNTEAFF. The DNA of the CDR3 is TGTGCCAGCAGACCAAGCATGAACACTGAAGCTTTCTTT.

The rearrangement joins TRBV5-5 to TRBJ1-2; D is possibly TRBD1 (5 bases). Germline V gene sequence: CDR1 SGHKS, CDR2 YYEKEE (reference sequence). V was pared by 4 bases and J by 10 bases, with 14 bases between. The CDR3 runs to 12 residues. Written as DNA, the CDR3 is TGTGCCAGCAGCCGTACCACAGGAGCCTACACCTTC. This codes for CASSRTTGAYTF.

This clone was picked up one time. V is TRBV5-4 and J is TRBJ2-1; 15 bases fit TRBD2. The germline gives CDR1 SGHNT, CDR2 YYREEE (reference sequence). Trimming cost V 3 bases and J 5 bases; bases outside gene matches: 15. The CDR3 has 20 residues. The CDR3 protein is CASSSGRGLAGGLRHNEQFF. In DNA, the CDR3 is TGTGCCAGCAGCTCAGGGAGGGGACTAGCGGGGGGACTGCGGCACAATGAGCAGTTCTTC.

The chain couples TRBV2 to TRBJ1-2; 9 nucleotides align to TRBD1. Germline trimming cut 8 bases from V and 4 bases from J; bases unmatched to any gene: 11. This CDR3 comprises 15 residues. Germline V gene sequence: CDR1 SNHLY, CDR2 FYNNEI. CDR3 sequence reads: CASDTGGGGGYGYTF. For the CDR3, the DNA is TGTGCCAGCGATACAGGGGGCGGGGGGGGCTATGGCTACACCTTC.

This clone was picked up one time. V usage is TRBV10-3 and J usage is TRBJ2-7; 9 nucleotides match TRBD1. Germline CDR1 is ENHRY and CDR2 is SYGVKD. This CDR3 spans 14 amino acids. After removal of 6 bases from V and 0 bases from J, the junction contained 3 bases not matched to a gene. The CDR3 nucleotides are TGTGCCATCAGCGGGACAGGGAACTCCTACGAGCAGTACTTC. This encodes CAISGTGNSYEQYF.

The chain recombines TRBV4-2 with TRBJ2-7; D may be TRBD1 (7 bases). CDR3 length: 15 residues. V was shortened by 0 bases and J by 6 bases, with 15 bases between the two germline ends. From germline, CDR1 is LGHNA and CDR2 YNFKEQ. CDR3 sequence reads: CASSQDRGAWSEQYF. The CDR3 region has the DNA TGTGCCAGCAGCCAAGACAGGGGGGCTTGGTCCGAGCAGTACTTC.

The CDR3 DNA sequence: TGTGCCAGCAGCTTGGGTGGGACAGGTTCCATTCAGTACTTC. Its protein product is CASSLGGTGSIQYF. The rearrangement uses TRBV7-3 and TRBJ2-4, with TRBD1 matching over 8 bases. Trimming at V came to 3 bases and at J to 9 bases, leaving 7 bases not matched to a gene. This CDR3 is 14 amino acids long. CDR1 SGHTA and CDR2 FQGTGA come from the germline V gene.

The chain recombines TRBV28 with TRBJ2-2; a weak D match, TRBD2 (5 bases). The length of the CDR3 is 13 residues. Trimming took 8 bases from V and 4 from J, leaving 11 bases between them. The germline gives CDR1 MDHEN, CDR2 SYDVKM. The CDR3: CASFIARTGELFF. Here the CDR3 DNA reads TGTGCCAGCTTTATAGCGCGCACCGGGGAGCTGTTTTTT.

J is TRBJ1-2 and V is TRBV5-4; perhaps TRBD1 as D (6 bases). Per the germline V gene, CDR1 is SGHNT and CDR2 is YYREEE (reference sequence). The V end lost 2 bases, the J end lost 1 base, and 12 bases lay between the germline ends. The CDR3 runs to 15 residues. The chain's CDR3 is CASSFPTGNNYGYTF. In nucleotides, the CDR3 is TGTGCCAGCAGCTTCCCGACAGGAAATAACTATGGCTACACCTTC. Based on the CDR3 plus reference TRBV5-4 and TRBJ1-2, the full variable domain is ETGVTQSPTHLIKTRGQQVTLRCSSQSGHNTVSWYQQALGQGPQFIFQYYREEENGRGNFPPRFSGLQFPNYSSELNVNALELDDSALYLCASSFPTGNNYGYTFGSGTRLTVV.

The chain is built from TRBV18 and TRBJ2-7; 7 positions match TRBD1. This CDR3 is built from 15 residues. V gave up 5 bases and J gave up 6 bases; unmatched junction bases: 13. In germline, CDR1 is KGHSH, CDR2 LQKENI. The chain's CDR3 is CASSRQGPGGGEQYF. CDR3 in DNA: TGTGCCAGCTCAAGACAGGGCCCAGGTGGGGGCGAGCAGTACTTC. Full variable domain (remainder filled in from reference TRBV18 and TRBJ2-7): NAGVMQNPRHLVRRRGQEARLRCSPMKGHSHVYWYRQLPEEGLKFMVYLQKENIIDESGMPKERFSAEFPKEGPSILRIQQVVRGDSAAYFCASSRQGPGGGEQYFGPGTRLTVT.

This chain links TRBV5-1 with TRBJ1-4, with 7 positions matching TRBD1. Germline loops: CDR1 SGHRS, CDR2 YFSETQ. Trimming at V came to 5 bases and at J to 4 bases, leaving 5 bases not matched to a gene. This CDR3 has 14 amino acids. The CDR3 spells CASRTGQSNEKLFF. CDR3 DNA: TGCGCCAGCAGAACGGGACAGAGTAATGAAAAACTGTTTTTT.

The CDR3 here is CASSWGGSRGREQYF. In DNA, the CDR3 is TGTGCCAGCAGCTGGGGGGGATCGAGGGGGAGAGAGCAGTACTTC. The chain couples TRBV7-8 to TRBJ2-7, with D maybe TRBD2 (7 bases). V was shortened by 4 bases and J by 7 bases, with 20 bases between the two germline ends. Germline V CDR1 and CDR2: SGHVS, FQNEAQ. This CDR3 spans 15 amino acids.

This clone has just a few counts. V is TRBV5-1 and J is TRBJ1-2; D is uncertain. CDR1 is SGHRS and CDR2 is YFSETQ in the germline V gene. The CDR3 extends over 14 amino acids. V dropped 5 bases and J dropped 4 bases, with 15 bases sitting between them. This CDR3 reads CASSSTQPIYGYTF. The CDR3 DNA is TGCGCCAGCAGTTCTACACAGCCTATCTATGGCTACACCTTC.

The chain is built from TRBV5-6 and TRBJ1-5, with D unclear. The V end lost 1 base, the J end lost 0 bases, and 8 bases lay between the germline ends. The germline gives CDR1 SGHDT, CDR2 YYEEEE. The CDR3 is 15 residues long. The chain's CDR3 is CASSLSGLSNQPQHF. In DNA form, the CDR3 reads TGTGCCAGCAGCTTGTCGGGCCTTAGCAATCAGCCCCAGCATTTT.

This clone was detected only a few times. CDR3 nucleotide sequence: TGTGCCAGCAGTCCGTCGGGTTTTGGGTGGGAGACCCAGTACTTC. The encoded protein is CASSPSGFGWETQYF. The chain has TRBV7-3 and TRBJ2-5, with D uncertain. V was clipped by 6 bases and J by 5 bases, with 19 bases between them. Germline V CDR1 and CDR2: SGHTA, FQGTGA. The CDR3 is 15 amino acids.

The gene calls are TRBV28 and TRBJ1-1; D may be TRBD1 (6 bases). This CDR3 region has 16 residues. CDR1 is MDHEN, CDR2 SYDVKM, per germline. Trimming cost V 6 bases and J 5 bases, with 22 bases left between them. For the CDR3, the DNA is TGTGCCAGCAGCGGACAGACCACAAAGGGAGGGACTGAAGCTTTCTTT. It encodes CASSGQTTKGGTEAFF.

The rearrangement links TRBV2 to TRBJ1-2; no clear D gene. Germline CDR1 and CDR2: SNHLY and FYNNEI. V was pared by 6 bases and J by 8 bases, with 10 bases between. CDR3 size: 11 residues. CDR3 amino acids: CASRPARGYTF. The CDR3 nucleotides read TGTGCCAGCAGACCGGCCAGGGGCTACACCTTC.

The CDR3: CASSLAGGTGLETQYF. As DNA, the CDR3 is TGTGCCAGCAGCTTAGCAGGCGGGACAGGCCTAGAGACCCAGTACTTC. V and J are TRBV11-2 and TRBJ2-5; 8 bases are shared with TRBD1. Germline V gene sequence: CDR1 SGHAT, CDR2 FQNNGV. The CDR3 extends over 16 amino acids. V shed 1 base, J shed 4 bases, and the junction held 8 bases outside the gene matches.

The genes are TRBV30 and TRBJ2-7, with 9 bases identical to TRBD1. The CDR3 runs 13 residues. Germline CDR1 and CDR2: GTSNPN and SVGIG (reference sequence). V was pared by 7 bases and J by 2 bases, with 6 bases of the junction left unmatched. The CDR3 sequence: CASDRGPTYEQYF. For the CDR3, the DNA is TGTGCCTCGGACAGGGGACCCACCTACGAGCAGTACTTC.

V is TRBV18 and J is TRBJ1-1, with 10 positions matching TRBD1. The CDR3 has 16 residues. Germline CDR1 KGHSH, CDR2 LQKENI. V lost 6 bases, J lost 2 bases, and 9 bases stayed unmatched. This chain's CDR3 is CASSPRQGAGNTEAFF. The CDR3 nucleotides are TGTGCCAGCTCCCCCCGACAGGGGGCGGGAAACACTGAAGCTTTCTTT.

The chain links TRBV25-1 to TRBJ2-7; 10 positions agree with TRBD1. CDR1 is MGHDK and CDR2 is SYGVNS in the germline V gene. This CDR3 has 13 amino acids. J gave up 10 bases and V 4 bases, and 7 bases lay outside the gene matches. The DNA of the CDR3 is TGTGCCAGCAGTGCTATCGGGACAGGGGTACAGTACTTC. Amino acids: CASSAIGTGVQYF.

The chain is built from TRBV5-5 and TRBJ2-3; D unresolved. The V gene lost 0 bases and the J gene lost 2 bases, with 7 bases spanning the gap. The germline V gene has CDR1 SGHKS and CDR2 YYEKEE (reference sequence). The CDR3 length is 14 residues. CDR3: CASSLEFTTDTQYF. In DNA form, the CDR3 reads TGTGCCAGCAGCTTGGAGTTCACCACAGATACGCAGTATTTT.

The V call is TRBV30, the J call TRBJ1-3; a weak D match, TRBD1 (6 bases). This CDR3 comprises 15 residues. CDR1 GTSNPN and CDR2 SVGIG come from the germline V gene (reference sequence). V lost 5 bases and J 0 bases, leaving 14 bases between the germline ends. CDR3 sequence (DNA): TGTGCCTGGGGGGGCGGAAGAAGCTCTGGAAACACCATATATTTT. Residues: CAWGGGRSSGNTIYF.